Here is one TCR beta chain with its context. Its antigen remains unidentified. No per-base quality is available; no much larger clone lies one base away. Enrolling through a virtual design, the prospective study's participants ranged in age from roughly 18 to 100 years and lived across some 22 United States geographic areas. In the prospective study, cohorts were assigned on the basis of participant-reported clinical history obtained from a screening survey and a study questionnaire. ImmuneRACE Cohort 3 recovered participants were defined by two consecutive negative NP/OP PCR tests, healthcare professional clearance, or symptom resolution. In the prospective study, whole blood, serum and a nasopharyngeal or oropharyngeal swab were collected from each participant by mobile phlebotomists. Participants in the prospective study had the option to provide additional blood draws and questionnaires over an approximately 2-month period. Before DNA extraction, blood samples from the prospective study were shipped at room temperature or frozen.

The data derive from a study of blood T cell repertoires in COVID-19 (dated by TCRdb to the early 2020s). Regarding the complete study: Collaborator samples came from the United States, Italy and Spain and covered acute and convalescent phases of COVID-19. Deeply sampled blood TCRbeta repertoires from subjects exposed to, actively infected with, or recovered from COVID-19 were included in the dataset. The prospective study material was composed of cDNA or gDNA derived from T cells, B-cell-depleted T cells, or PBMCs. Samples came from the ongoing ImmuneRACE study (first 160 participants) plus 1,254 subjects from 6 global collaborators. Where HLA class I and class II types were available, the types were taken from metadata supplied by the sample provider, not from assay-based typing. The repertoires were made available in a free public database intended to serve as a resource for research on the immune response to SARS-CoV-2. Nearly every sample came with metadata listing a de-identified subject ID, COVID-19 status, age in years and sex.

General study outcomes and caveats: How much clinical and demographic metadata was included differed by source and by participant, and the metadata was provided uncurated.

The germline V gene provides CDR1 MNHEY and CDR2 SVGEGT. The CDR3, cysteine through phenylalanine, is 14 amino acids long. Here the CDR3 DNA is all that survives: 42 bases in frame from base 1. Trimming removed 3 bases from V and 6 bases from J, leaving 14 bases between the germline ends. TCRbeta CDR3 regions were amplified from genomic DNA using the immunoSEQ Assay, a bias-controlled multiplex PCR. The published analysis was carried out like this. The number of nucleated cells in each sample was estimated from the amplification of reference gene primers within the assay. To quantify the absolute abundance of each unique TCRbeta CDR3 rearrangement, sequence reads were collapsed and filtered. For each sample, productive Simpson clonality was calculated by taking the square root of Simpson's diversity index across productive rearrangements. The table comes from immuneACCESS by way of TCRdb, which keeps in-frame sequences with V and J called. Part of the clones is missing from these tables; in studies checked, under half for an unresolved V gene and the rest for unknown reasons. The V and J calls and clone size come from that table; D and trimming were worked out from the DNA. This sample has roughly 240,000 clones in its table, and approximately 85% of those were observed once. Clones ranked in the top ten supply approximately 2.1% of the sample.

This sequence uses TRBV6-2 or TRBV6-3 and TRBJ1-1; the D gene is perhaps TRBD1, from 6 matching bases. The sample was PBMCs or T cells enriched from blood (not recorded which). This clonotype was obtained from a woman between 50 and 59 years old who had recovered from COVID-19. The CDR3 amino acid sequence is: CASSYLQGIAEAFF. The DNA sequence reads TGTGCCAGCAGTTATCTGCAGGGGATCGCTGAAGCTTTCTTT.